Included here is one TCR beta chain sequence, with context. Its specificity is not known. This sample is part of a study of cytomegalovirus exposure and HLA in healthy donors. For the study at large: Counted in an early data release were about 85 million unique TCRs from HLA-typed donors.

Whole-study findings and limits: An Asian-associated ancestry cluster reportedly showed fewer N-insertions than the roughly 670-donor mean in a later analysis.

Use of 60 Vbeta and 13 Jbeta primers characterized the PCR. In the original workflow: In a later analysis, around 87 million unique TCR beta chains included roughly 11 million shared by two or more donors. Here immunoSEQ multiplex PCR was the method, and the copy in TCRdb shows in-frame clones only, minus some. That table is the source of V, J and clone size, and D and trimming were worked out from the DNA. The sample has just over 150,000 clones, 78% seen once; the top ten hold 2.5% to 3.5%. This CDR3 region has 15 residues. Germline CDR1 and CDR2: MGHRA and YSYEKL. The V end was cut by 4 bases, the J end by 2 bases, with 12 bases between.

This receptor was taken from a woman aged 35 to 49 in good health and CMV-seronegative. Sample: PBMCs. This chain joins TRBV4-1 and TRBJ1-5; tentative D call: TRBD1 (5 bases). The CDR3 DNA reads as TGCGCCAGCAGCCTCGGGGGGGGTCGCAATCAGCCCCAGCATTTT. Protein product: CASSLGGGRNQPQHF.